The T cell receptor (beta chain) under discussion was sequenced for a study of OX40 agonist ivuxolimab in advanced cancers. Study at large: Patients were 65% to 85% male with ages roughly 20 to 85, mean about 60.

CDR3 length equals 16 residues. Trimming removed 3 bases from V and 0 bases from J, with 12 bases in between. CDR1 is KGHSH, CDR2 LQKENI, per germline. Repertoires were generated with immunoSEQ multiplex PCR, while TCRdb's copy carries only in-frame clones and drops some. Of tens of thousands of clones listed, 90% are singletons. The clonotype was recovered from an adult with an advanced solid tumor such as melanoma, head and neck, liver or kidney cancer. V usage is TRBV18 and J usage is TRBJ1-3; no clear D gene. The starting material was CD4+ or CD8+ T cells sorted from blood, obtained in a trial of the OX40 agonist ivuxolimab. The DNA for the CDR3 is TGTGCCAGCTCACCGGAAGGTTTACACTCTGGAAACACCATATATTTT. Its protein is CASSPEGLHSGNTIYF.